The 28 T cell receptor beta chains given below trace back to one sample, sequenced in a study of regulatory T cells in long-lasting Graves disease. For TCR beta, libraries came from iRepertoire HTBI primers and Arm-PCR of CDR3 regions. From the multiplex PCR reads, TCRdb called clonotypes with MiXCR, one entry per CDR3 protein. Among roughly 530,000 distinct CDR3 sequences, more than 15% were seen once, and the ten largest hold about 25%. The time point is: newly diagnosed GD, antithyroid drugs for less than 3 months. RNA from PBMCs was the source of the TCR library. In addition, the sample was reused for a study of T cells in Graves' hyperthyroidism and ophthalmopathy.

The input for sequencing was peripheral blood mononuclear cells (PBMCs), taken at new diagnosis, from a patient treated with antithyroid drugs. These receptors came from a woman aged 35-65 years with Graves disease.

This clonotype appeared a few times. The chain employs TRBV6-2 or TRBV6-3 and TRBJ1-1; tentatively, D is TRBD1 (5 bases). The CDR3 loop spans 15 amino acids. Trimming took off 5 bases at V and 10 bases at J, with 23 bases between the two ends. CDR1 and CDR2 (germline): MNHEY, SVGEGT. CDR3 DNA: TGTGCCAGCAGTGAATTTCCCAGGGCAAGCGCTGCAGCTTTCTTT. Its protein product is CASSEFPRASAAAFF.

There are many counts of this clonotype. This chain uses TRBV2 with TRBJ2-2, with D possibly matching TRBD1 (5 bases). Between the trimmed V and J ends, which lost 1 base and 7 bases, there was a span of 16 bases. The length of the CDR3 is 16 residues. Looked up from germline, CDR1 is SNHLY and CDR2 is FYNNEI. Written as DNA, the CDR3 is TGTGCCAGCAGTGAAGGCAGGGTATCGCATGGCGGGGAGCTGTTTTTT. Protein product: CASSEGRVSHGGELFF.

The table lists this clonotype with many counts. This sequence joins TRBV20-1 and TRBJ2-5; tentative D call: TRBD1 (5 bases). The CDR3 is 16 amino acids. The germline V gene encodes CDR1 DFQATT and CDR2 SNEGSKA (reference sequence). V lost 6 bases and J lost 0, with 20 bases in between. CDR3 residues: CSAPPRKGMNQETQYF. The CDR3 coding sequence is TGCAGTGCCCCTCCACGGAAGGGGATGAACCAAGAGACCCAGTACTTC.

This clonotype was found many times. This chain connects TRBV18 to TRBJ2-7, with D perhaps matching TRBD2 (5 bases). The germline gives CDR1 KGHSH, CDR2 LQKENI. Trimming pared 1 base from V and 3 bases from J, leaving 10 bases between. The CDR3 spans 14 residues. The CDR3 bases are TGTGCCAGCTCACCACGCGATAGCGTCTACGAGCAGTACTTC. This gives the protein CASSPRDSVYEQYF.

The chain's CDR3 is CASSLGRIIDRSYTF. The CDR3 DNA is TGTGCCAGCAGCTTAGGGCGGATAATAGACAGAAGCTACACCTTC. J is TRBJ1-2 and V is TRBV11-2; tentatively, D is TRBD1 (5 bases). CDR3 length equals 15 residues. Germline loops: CDR1 SGHAT, CDR2 FQNNGV. V was pared by 1 base and J by 9 bases, with 18 bases between.

There are a few counts of this clonotype. In DNA, the CDR3 is TGTGCCAGCACCTTCTCAAATGAGCAGTTCTTC. This translates into CASTFSNEQFF. This chain connects TRBV7-9 to TRBJ2-1, with unresolved D. Germline assignment: CDR1 SEHNR and CDR2 FQNEAQ (reference sequence). CDR3 length equals 11 residues. The V end was cut by 7 bases, the J end by 7 bases, with 8 bases between.

This chain links TRBV3-1 with TRBJ1-2, with a possible D match to TRBD1 (5 bases). The CDR3 contains 16 residues. Germline assignment: CDR1 LGHDT and CDR2 YNNKEL (reference sequence). The V and J ends lost 4 bases and 6 bases respectively, with 21 bases between them. CDR3 region: CASSPLSGGNAHGYTF. The CDR3 bases are TGTGCCAGCAGCCCTTTATCGGGGGGTAATGCCCATGGCTACACCTTC.

A few counts support this clonotype. The J gene is TRBJ2-3, the V gene TRBV7-9; 9 bases agree with TRBD1. Trimming removed 5 bases from V and 8 bases from J; junction bases left unmatched: 5. CDR1 and CDR2 (germline): SEHNR, FQNEAQ (reference sequence). The CDR3 is 13 amino acids. DNA of the CDR3: TGTGCCAGCAGCCCGGAACAGGGGGCTACGCAGTATTTT. Translation gives CASSPEQGATQYF.

CDR3 bases: TGTGCCAGCAGCTTAGATAGGGAAAACGGAGGTACGGAGGCTTTCTTT. Protein product: CASSLDRENGGTEAFF. The V gene is TRBV11-2, the J gene TRBJ1-1; D remains ambiguous. Germline CDR1 SGHAT, CDR2 FQNNGV. Deletions cut 0 bases from V and 11 bases from J, with 22 bases between. The CDR3 covers 16 residues.

This clonotype was recorded only once. The J gene is TRBJ1-2, the V gene TRBV5-4; D not resolved. The CDR3 length is 14 residues. Germline assignment: CDR1 SGHNT and CDR2 YYREEE (reference sequence). V was clipped by 1 base and J by 8 bases, with 15 bases between them. The CDR3: CASSLIHSTIGYTF. CDR3 in DNA: TGTGCCAGCAGCTTGATACACAGCACTATAGGCTACACCTTC.

The chain combines TRBV29-1 with TRBJ1-1, with no clear D. Germline V gene lookup returns CDR1 SQVTM and CDR2 ANQGSEA. The CDR3 is 10 amino acids. Trimming left V 7 bases short and J 2 bases short, with 5 bases between. CDR3 sequence: CSGRNTEAFF. Here the CDR3 DNA reads TGCAGCGGCAGAAACACTGAAGCTTTCTTT.

This clonotype was picked up many times. J is TRBJ2-6 and V is TRBV12-3 or TRBV12-4, with D tentatively TRBD1 (6 bases). Trimming cost V 3 bases and J 4 bases, with 13 bases left between them. This CDR3 is 16 amino acids long. The DNA for the CDR3 is TGTGCCAGCAGTTTTAACACAGGGAACGGGGCCAACGTCCTGACTTTC. It specifies CASSFNTGNGANVLTF.

The chain carries TRBV6-1 and TRBJ2-2; a possible D gene is TRBD1 (5 bases). CDR1 is MNHNS and CDR2 is SASEGT in the germline V gene. The V end lost 7 bases, the J end lost 0 bases, and 12 bases lay between the germline ends. The CDR3 sequence is 15 residues long. The CDR3 DNA reads TGTGCCAGCAAAGACAGACAGACGAACACCGGGGAGCTGTTTTTT. This encodes CASKDRQTNTGELFF.

This clonotype showed up many times. The chain has TRBV6-5 and TRBJ1-5; 11 nucleotides agree with TRBD1. Germline assignment: CDR1 MNHEY and CDR2 SVGAGI. Trimming at V came to 4 bases and at J to 2 bases, leaving 7 bases not matched to a gene. The CDR3 has 17 amino acids. The CDR3 is CASSWTGGVMGNQPQHF. Here the CDR3 DNA reads TGTGCCAGCAGTTGGACAGGGGGCGTGATGGGCAATCAGCCCCAGCATTTT.

V and J are TRBV5-1 and TRBJ1-3; D call uncertain. V was shortened by 4 bases and J by 0 bases, with 11 bases between the two germline ends. CDR3 length: 15 amino acids. The germline CDR1 and CDR2 sequences are SGHRS and YFSETQ. The CDR3 sequence is CASSPVDLSGNTIYF. The CDR3 bases are TGCGCCAGCAGCCCGGTAGATCTCTCTGGAAACACCATATATTTT.

This clonotype was detected only a few times. A junction boundary mismatches the germline segment, possibly from a read error. The chain carries TRBV12-3 or TRBV12-4 and TRBJ1-2; 10 positions agree with TRBD1. The length of the CDR3 is 12 residues. CDR3 sequence reads: CASSLSGTGAYF. The DNA for the CDR3 is TGTGCCAGCAGTTTATCCGGGACAGGGGCCTACTTC.

This clonotype came up many times. V is TRBV6-1 and J is TRBJ1-1, with D tentatively TRBD1 (6 bases). CDR3 size: 16 residues. V was shortened by 4 bases and J by 1 base, with 16 bases between the two germline ends. Germline CDR1 and CDR2: MNHNS and SASEGT. In DNA form, the CDR3 reads TGTGCCAGCAGTGTACGAAGGGGGTCAACGAACACTGAAGCTTTCTTT. As protein: CASSVRRGSTNTEAFF.

The sample holds a few counts of this clonotype. V usage is TRBV10-1 and J usage is TRBJ2-1; 13 bases match TRBD2. J was trimmed by 8 bases and V by 3 bases; bases with no gene match: 7. This CDR3 is 16 amino acids long. Germline loops: CDR1 WNHNN, CDR2 SYGVQD (reference sequence). DNA for the CDR3: TGCGCCAGCAGTGAACTAGCGGGGGGGCCAGTCGATGAGCAGTTCTTC. As protein: CASSELAGGPVDEQFF.

This clonotype was seen only a few times. This sequence joins TRBV10-3 and TRBJ2-1, with TRBD2 matching over 9 bases. With 8 bases clipped from V and 4 bases from J, the junction kept 6 bases outside the gene matches. The CDR3 has 14 residues. Germline lookup yields CDR1 ENHRY and CDR2 SYGVKD. The CDR3 nucleotides are TGTGCCATCCGGGAGCGGGGGGATTACAATGAGCAGTTCTTC. Translation: CAIRERGDYNEQFF.

This clonotype was observed many times. This chain connects TRBV28 to TRBJ1-5, with D tentatively TRBD1 (5 bases). Between the trimmed V and J ends, which lost 5 bases and 2 bases, there was a span of 13 bases. CDR1 and CDR2 (germline): MDHEN, SYDVKM. The CDR3 totals 15 residues. The CDR3 DNA follows: TGTGCCAGCAGTCCCCAGGGCGGGGGCAATCAGCCCCAGCATTTT. It encodes CASSPQGGGNQPQHF.

There are a few counts of this clonotype. This chain uses TRBV4-1 with TRBJ2-3; perhaps TRBD2 as D (6 bases). V dropped 3 bases and J dropped 0 bases, with 13 bases sitting between them. Germline assignment: CDR1 MGHRA and CDR2 YSYEKL. This CDR3 has 16 amino acids. CDR3 loop: CASSQSTRSSTDTQYF. The DNA of the CDR3 is TGCGCCAGCAGCCAGTCGACTAGATCTAGCACAGATACGCAGTATTTT.

The sample holds a few counts of this clonotype. This rearrangement joins TRBV24-1 to TRBJ1-2; possibly TRBD1 for D (5 bases). Trimming stripped 10 bases from V and 1 base from J, with 21 bases between. The CDR3 runs to 16 residues. Per the germline V gene, CDR1 is KGHDR and CDR2 is SFDVKD. The CDR3 DNA follows: TGTGCCACAACTACCGGGACCCGCCGCGATAACTATGGCTACACCTTC. Encoded protein: CATTTGTRRDNYGYTF.

This clonotype was counted a few times. This chain joins TRBV7-9 and TRBJ2-3; TRBD2 is a possible D gene (7 bases). The CDR3 has 15 residues. V shed 5 bases and J shed 6 bases, with 18 bases lying between them. Germline-derived CDR1 and CDR2 are SEHNR and FQNEAQ (reference sequence). The CDR3: CASSPSGGGADTQYF. The CDR3 bases are TGTGCCAGCAGCCCTAGTGGGGGGGGGGCGGATACGCAGTATTTT.

This chain uses TRBV4-1 with TRBJ2-2, with 7 positions matching TRBD1. Germline CDR1 is MGHRA and CDR2 is YSYEKL. The CDR3 length is 16 residues. V was clipped by 3 bases and J by 2 bases; unmatched bases: 6. CDR3 sequence: CASSHPRQGNTGELFF. The DNA of the CDR3 is TGCGCCAGCAGCCACCCCCGACAGGGCAACACCGGGGAGCTGTTTTTT.

This clonotype has just a few counts. The chain employs TRBV5-6 and TRBJ1-6, with 9 bases matching TRBD1. The CDR3 has 18 amino acids. Germline CDR1 SGHDT, CDR2 YYEEEE. J lost 2 bases, V lost 4 bases, and 10 bases had no gene match. The CDR3 nucleotides are TGTGCCAGCAGCCTCGCTCTGGGGACAGGGACCTATAATTCACCCCTCCACTTT. This encodes CASSLALGTGTYNSPLHF.

This clonotype showed up just a few times. This rearrangement joins TRBV19 to TRBJ1-2; 9 bases match TRBD1. The germline gives CDR1 LNHDA, CDR2 SQIVND (reference sequence). The CDR3 is made up of 14 amino acids. The J segment lost 7 bases and the V segment lost 3 bases, leaving 6 bases of the junction unmatched. The DNA of the CDR3 is TGTGCCAGTAGTATCGGACAGGGGTCTAGTGGCTACACCTTC. This gives the protein CASSIGQGSSGYTF.

For this clonotype: This may be a read error, as it is one base from a much larger clone. V is TRBV11-2 and J is TRBJ2-4; possibly TRBD1 or TRBD2 for D (5 bases each). Germline V gene sequence: CDR1 SGHAT, CDR2 FQNNGV. The CDR3 is made up of 17 amino acids. CDR3 coding DNA: TGTGCCAGCAGCTTAAGGGGTGTGTGGGGGATTCTCCAATGGGTGTTCTTC. Amino acid sequence: CASSLRGVWGILQWVFF.

At least ten counts were recorded for this clonotype. The rearrangement uses TRBV11-2 and TRBJ2-7; 12 nucleotides agree with TRBD2. Looked up from germline, CDR1 is SGHAT and CDR2 is FQNNGV. V shed 4 bases, J shed 4 bases, and the junction held 5 bases outside the gene matches. This CDR3 comprises 15 residues. The CDR3 loop is CASSSTSGGSYEQYF. CDR3 DNA sequence: TGTGCCAGCAGCTCGACTAGCGGGGGAAGTTACGAGCAGTACTTC.